This entry is about one TCR beta chain. The antigen is not known. This entry is derived from a study of vaccination effects on CD4 cells after COVID-19. Whole-study findings and limits: Marked clonal contraction was seen in infection- and vaccine-induced clones late after vaccination.

Antigen-specific CD4+ T cells expanded by the ViraFEST assay with viral peptide pools were then sequenced. With roughly 9 days of culture completed, CD4+ T cells were isolated. Two doses of either BNT162b2 or mRNA-1273 were given to each participant. With 10 ug/ml peptides and around 9.6 IU/ml IL-2, around 2.1 million PBMC per well were cultured. The authors exchanged half the medium for IL-2 medium on days 3 and 7. Using immunoSEQ multiplex PCR, the repertoire was profiled, and TCRdb retains in-frame clones only, with some absent. Here the sample spans roughly 24,000 clones, around 74% being singletons. V was trimmed by 3 bases and J by 2 bases, leaving 8 bases between them. The CDR3 has 15 residues. Germline V gene sequence: CDR1 SGHTA, CDR2 FQGNSA.

The V and J genes are TRBV7-2 and TRBJ2-6, with D hard to call. This specimen consisted of CD4+ T cells from PBMCs cultured with HCoV-NL63 spike peptides, obtained after COVID-19 vaccination. The TCR was taken from a human donor who received a COVID-19 vaccine. CDR3 amino acids: CASSLSFAGANVLTF. In DNA, the CDR3 is TGTGCCAGCAGCTTGTCATTCGCTGGGGCCAACGTCCTGACTTTC.